One T cell receptor beta chain is described in this entry. Its cognate antigen has yet to be identified. The input lacks base qualities; no much larger clone sits a single base away. The data were obtained in a study of cytomegalovirus exposure and HLA in healthy donors (dated by TCRdb to the late 2010s). At the level of the whole study: An earlier analysis of some 600 of the donors reported 276 Gb of sequence data and around 100 million unique TCR beta sequences obtained from roughly 180 million T cells. Roughly 300 gigabases of sequencing data and tens of millions of unique TCR sequences made up an early release that covered under 750 HLA-typed donors. Of the roughly 410 genotyped donors, roughly 76% were placed in the genetic ancestry cluster associated with self-reported Caucasian donors. The study aimed to test whether cataloging public T cell receptors could reveal signatures of past pathogen exposure. The study used immunosequencing to profile the T cell repertoires of 666 subjects and linked those repertoires to cytomegalovirus serostatus. Besides the first cohort of around 700 subjects, a separate validation cohort made up of around 120 different subjects was used. To predict cytomegalovirus infection status, the study brought together high-throughput TCR immunosequencing, statistical association of individual TCRs with disease status, and machine learning. A later analysis re-analyzed previously published TCR beta repertoires from 666 donors and added high-resolution HLA genotyping to study TCR occurrence patterns. Rather than using new phenotypic data, the later analysis identified candidate immune exposures from TCR beta sequences and from how often those sequences occurred across donors. To decide whether each TCR beta V gene segment behaved as functional or pseudogenic, an earlier analysis of some 600 of the donors relied on high-throughput TCR beta sequencing. Donor age, sex, ethnicity and CMV serostatus were compiled together with the repertoire data. In a later genetic analysis, genome-wide SNP genotypes for about three fifths of the roughly 670 donors were used, and that subset was treated as a discovery cohort. All discovery cohort repertoires had been generated using a single sequencing platform. HLA typing covered class I and class II loci at four-digit resolution. The number of typed donors differed by locus: about 629-630 for A, B, C, DRB1 and DQB1; approximately 540 for DQA1; 606 for DPA1; and 400 to 480 for DPB1. A handful of DR-DQ haplotypes were handled as single units for association and clustering because linkage in the cohort was strong. On average, approximately 250,000 unique TCR beta nucleotide sequences were sequenced per donor among roughly 430 genotyped donors of the cohort, with roughly 18% of those sequences being non-productive. The investigation overall reported the following: According to a later genetic analysis, donors in an Asian-associated ancestry cluster had fewer N-insertions in productive TCRs than the approximately 630-donor mean. This cohort had only TCR beta chains sequenced, and the lack of alpha or paired-chain data limited which features could be detected. A total of about 180 TCR beta chains were listed by the study as associated with cytomegalovirus. Roughly uniform sequencing depth across donors was assumed in presence/absence analyses, although this assumption may not hold. A further reported finding was that TCR beta sequences accurately predicted the HLA-A and HLA-B alleles for most subjects in the first cohort. In vitro tests confirmed that three of the cytomegalovirus-associated TCR beta chains recognize cytomegalovirus antigens. Linkage disequilibrium might explain the correlated functional status among segregating V segments, but an unknown experimental factor could not be ruled out. Fewer than 20 rarely observed V segments, including chromosome 9 orphons, were excluded from the earlier analysis of approximately 500 of the donors because counts were too low. In both the original and validation cohorts, the classifier was reported to diagnose cytomegalovirus status with high specificity and sensitivity. Because the 87-base-pair reads could not distinguish some IMGT-functional V segments, including TRBV6-2 and TRBV6-3, those segments were excluded. Most TCR sequences were seen in very few donors, while some public TCRs were found in many individuals. A cluster of highly shared sequence variants was judged likely to be a technical artifact of the sequencing pipeline. Compared with equally common non-associated chains, HLA-associated TCR beta chains in a later analysis were more clonally expanded and had lower generation probabilities. At a false discovery rate of 0.05, a later analysis linked fewer than 20,000 TCR beta sequences to specific HLA alleles. A later analysis found that TCR association rates varied across HLA loci, with DRB1 alleles showing the most associated TCRs and HLA-C alleles the fewest. Several of the top co-occurrence clusters appeared to be linked to parvovirus B19, influenza, CMV and Epstein-Barr virus, according to a later analysis. The only immune exposure information available for the cohort was CMV serostatus. Most CMV-associated TCR beta chains appeared to be HLA-restricted in a later analysis, and the HLA associations seemed to be driven largely by CMV exposure. It was suggested by the authors that the approach could potentially be generalized to other disease states and immunological phenotypes. Assigning TCR associations to individual alleles was difficult when HLA alleles, especially DR and DQ, strongly co-occurred. Broadly in line with IMGT annotations, most TCR beta V segments showed up in productive rearrangements about 87% or about 30% of the time in an earlier analysis of 587 of the donors. HLA typing was unavailable for some donors at each locus, so association tests used only the typed subset. An association between a missense DCLRE1C variant and V-gene and J-gene trimming of TCR beta chains was found in a later genetic analysis and replicated in an independent cohort.

The cohort comprised some 700 healthy bone marrow donors. At the time of sampling, every cohort member was nominally healthy, though immune exposures that went unrecorded were likely present. The donor was CMV seropositive and belonged to the group of over 250 seropositive cohort members. Each donor provided a peripheral blood sample, and peripheral blood mononuclear cells were used for TCR beta sequencing. The Qiagen DNeasy Blood Extraction Kit was used to extract genomic DNA from the blood cell samples. Trimming at the junction amounts to 1 base on V and 0 bases on J, and the germline ends lie 10 bases apart. CDR3 length: 15 amino acids, cysteine to phenylalanine. Only the CDR3 part of the read is kept: 45 bases, read in frame from the first base. CDR1 and CDR2 were assigned from the germline V gene as SGHTA and FQGNSA. Libraries were made using the immunoSEQ multiplex PCR assay. For the multiplex PCR, a mixture combining 60 forward primers for TCR Vbeta segments and 13 reverse primers for TCR Jbeta segments was used. A multiplex PCR assay on genomic DNA amplified the CDR3 region of rearranged TCR beta genes. The Illumina HiSeq System was used to sequence the amplified TCR beta libraries as 87-base-pair reads. On the study's bioinformatics: Across the roughly 640 repertoires, a later analysis counted 75 million to 90 million unique TCR beta chains, roughly 11 million of which were shared by at least two donors. To remove PCR and sequencing errors, raw reads were error-corrected and collapsed into unique sequences using a nearest-neighbor algorithm that merged closely related sequences. CDR3 sequences were aligned to IMGT reference sequences to assign V, D and J gene segments. Each retained sequence needed at least a six-nucleotide match to both a V gene segment and a J gene segment. Rearrangements were called productive when the CDR3 lacked stop codons and stayed in frame with V and J; all others were non-productive. CDR3 was defined by IMGT convention, running from the second conserved V-encoded cysteine to the conserved J-encoded phenylalanine. The earlier analysis of fewer than 700 of the donors excluded sequences that lacked an unambiguous match to a single V gene segment. In an earlier analysis of 587 of the donors, V segments were called functional above 56.7% productive rearrangements and were called segregating when the between-donor standard deviation exceeded 5%. A statistical classification framework was built to diagnose cytomegalovirus status from the catalog of TCR beta chain sequences. In a later analysis, V and J genes were assigned by comparing TCR nucleotide sequences against IMGT/GENE-DB human TR gene sequences. Using the TCRdist pipeline, a later analysis assigned CDR3 sequences along with most-parsimonious VDJ recombination scenarios. In a later analysis, each TCR beta chain was defined by its CDR3 amino acid sequence together with its V-gene family, and reads without a unique V-gene family were excluded. In a later analysis, 500 to 650 highly shared, low-generation-probability nucleotide sequences were removed to address suspected cross-contamination and a sequencing artifact. In a later analysis, a clonal expansion index for each public chain was calculated from normalized within-repertoire ranks of inferred template counts. In a later analysis, generation probabilities were computed using a VDJ recombination model fitted to out-of-frame rearrangements, and the results were checked against IGoR. In a later analysis, hypergeometric tests were used to score TCR-TCR, TCR-HLA and TCR-CMV co-occurrence, with a repertoire-size bias correction applied to TCR pairs. To estimate false discovery rates, a later analysis permuted the HLA or CMV assignments 20 times. In a later analysis, co-occurring TCRs were grouped with DBSCAN, and TCRdist sequence similarity was added when clustering was performed within HLA-allele-positive subsets. Repertoires with fewer than 30,000 or more than 120,000 public chains, plus five repertoires with anomalous nucleotide sharing, were excluded from co-occurrence clustering. TCRdb limited this immuneACCESS table to in-frame rearrangements with V and J called. A share of clones is missing; checked studies link under half to unresolved V genes, and the rest is unexplained. V and J calls and clone size are given by that table; D and trimming were obtained from the DNA. The sample profile shows 150,000 to 200,000 clones; 82% of them were found once. Together, the top ten hold under 7.5% of the sample.

The sequence was obtained from a woman aged 45 to 65 in good health and CMV-seropositive. The rearrangement combines TRBV7-2 with TRBJ2-7; no confident D gene assignment can be made. Input material: PBMCs. CDR3 protein: CASSLGPGVSYEQYF. The DNA is TGTGCCAGCAGCTTAGGGCCAGGTGTCTCCTACGAGCAGTACTTC.